These T cell receptor beta chains were read from a single sample in a study of Graves' ophthalmopathy and Graves' hyperthyroidism. TCRdb ran MiXCR on the multiplex PCR reads and lists one entry per CDR3 protein. This sample has just over 600,000 distinct CDR3 sequences; about a fifth occur once, and the top ten carry roughly 6.9%. Material: peripheral blood. These receptors originate from a woman aged 18-30 years with stable Graves' hyperthyroidism. Some clones in this sample may be carry-over from other donors' samples. Each CDR3 is given with its conserved first and last residue. D genes are given only for firm matches. Clone size is stated in some rows and not others, as once, few, many or a class when expanded.

D | J | size | V | DNA | CDR3
. | TRBJ1-3 | once | TRBV20-1 | TGCAGTGCTAGGTTCCCTGGAAACACCATATATTTT | CSARFPGNTIYF
TRBD1 | TRBJ1-1 | . | TRBV28 | TGTGCCAGCAGCACGGGACAGCTCCCTGAAGCTTTCTTT | CASSTGQLPEAFF
. | TRBJ1-2 | few | TRBV2 | TGTGCCAGCAGTAACAGGGAGGACAGCCCTTATGGCTACACCTTC | CASSNREDSPYGYTF
. | TRBJ1-1 | many | TRBV6-5 | TGTGCCAGCAGTTTCGAGTTTCAGGGGACTGAAGCTTTCTTT | CASSFEFQGTEAFF
TRBD1 | TRBJ1-5 | many | TRBV12-3/TRBV12-4 | TGTGCCAGCAGTTTCACCAGGGGGCCTTATAGCAATCAGCCCCAGCATTTT | CASSFTRGPYSNQPQHF
. | TRBJ1-5 | many | TRBV6-1 | TGTGCCAGCAGTGGCGGGACTAGCAATCAGCCCCAGCATTTT | CASSGGTSNQPQHF
. | TRBJ1-2 | . | TRBV2 | TGTGCCAGCAGTGTAGTGCCCCGGATGGGAGGCTACACCTTC | CASSVVPRMGGYTF
. | TRBJ1-1 | . | TRBV28 | TGTGCCAGCAGGGCCCGGAGAAGCGGGGGCACTGAAGCTTTCTTT | CASRARRSGGTEAFF
. | TRBJ2-2 | many | TRBV5-1 | TGCGCCAGCAGCTTGGCGCGGTATACAGAGAACACCGGGGAGCTGTTTTTT | CASSLARYTENTGELFF
TRBD2 | TRBJ2-5 | . | TRBV20-1 | TGCAGTGCTAGCGGCAAGCGGGAGGGCGCCAGGACCCAGTACTTC | CSASGKREGARTQYF
TRBD1 | TRBJ1-2 | . | TRBV6-1 | TGTGCCAGCAGTAGACAGGGGTCTGGCTACACCTTC | CASSRQGSGYTF
. | TRBJ2-1 | few | TRBV20-1 | TGCAGTGCCCGCTCCCCTGCAAGCACCTACAATGAGCAGTTCTTC | CSARSPASTYNEQFF
. | TRBJ1-6 | few | TRBV24-1 | TGTGCCACCAGTGCCGATCTTACAGGGACACCCCTCCACTTT | CATSADLTGTPLHF
. | TRBJ1-1 | many | TRBV12-3/TRBV12-4 | TGTGCCAGCAGTTTATTCAGGACCTTAAAGAACACTGAAGCTTTCTTT | CASSLFRTLKNTEAFF
. | TRBJ2-7 | many | TRBV6-1 | TGTGCCAGCAGTGAACCCCCCTTGCTAGATACGGACTACGAGCAGTACTTC | CASSEPPLLDTDYEQYF
TRBD1 | TRBJ1-2 | many | TRBV6-5 | TGTGCCAGCATCTCCCCCCGGGAGGGGGCGGTGGGCTACACCTTC | CASISPREGAVGYTF
TRBD2 | TRBJ2-5 | . | TRBV4-2 | TGTGCCAGCAGCCAAGATCCCCCCGGGGGGCAAGAGACCCAGTACTTC | CASSQDPPGGQETQYF
. | TRBJ1-5 | many | TRBV5-1 | TGCGCCAGCAGCTTTGGTGAGGGGGGTACCAATCAGCCCCAGCATTTT | CASSFGEGGTNQPQHF
. | TRBJ1-1 | few | TRBV4-2 | TGTGCCAGCAGCCAAGATCCGGGTTCCACTGAAGCTTTCTTT | CASSQDPGSTEAFF
TRBD1 | TRBJ1-6 | many | TRBV12-3/TRBV12-4 | TGTGCCAGCACTACAACAGGGGGGCTTAATTCACCCCTCCACTTT | CASTTTGGLNSPLHF
. | TRBJ2-7 | many | TRBV6-2/TRBV6-3 | TGTGCCAGCAGTCCGCGAAGGCAGGCCTCCTCCTACGAGCAGTACTTC | CASSPRRQASSYEQYF
TRBD1 | TRBJ2-2 | few | TRBV11-1 | TGTGCCAGCAGCTCCGCCGGGACAGGGAAGATCGGGGAGCTGTTTTTT | CASSSAGTGKIGELFF
. | TRBJ1-3 | many | TRBV6-5 | TGTGCCAGCAGTTACCGGGGGGCGAGAAACACCATATATTTT | CASSYRGARNTIYF
. | TRBJ1-5 | . | TRBV10-3 | TGTGCCATCAGCCAGGACAGTTCGCGGGGGCCCCAGCATTTT | CAISQDSSRGPQHF
. | TRBJ2-7 | few | TRBV30 | TGTGCCTGGAGTGCCGGGGTCCCCTACGAGCAGTACTTC | CAWSAGVPYEQYF
. | TRBJ1-5 | many | TRBV19 | TGTGCCAGTAAGGGCTGGGTTGGGAAACTCCCTCAGCCCCAGCATTTT | CASKGWVGKLPQPQHF
. | TRBJ2-5 | many | TRBV12-3/TRBV12-4 | TGTGCCAGCAGTTTTGTAGCCGCGGAGACCCAGTACTTC | CASSFVAAETQYF
. | TRBJ1-1 | many | TRBV27 | TGTGCCAGCAGTCCCCTAGGGGAGGGCACTGAAGCTTTCTTT | CASSPLGEGTEAFF
TRBD2 | TRBJ2-7 | . | TRBV6-4 | TGTGCCAGCAGTCCCGGGGGGAGAAACTACGAGCAGTACTTC | CASSPGGRNYEQYF
. | TRBJ1-1 | . | TRBV27 | TGTGCCAGCAGTTTTAGGGGGGACCCAACATGGGACTCTAACACTGAAGCTTTCTTT | CASSFRGDPTWDSNTEAFF
TRBD1 | TRBJ2-7 | . | TRBV18 | TGTGCCAGCTCAGCCGGACAGGGGACTTACTACGAGCAGTACTTC | CASSAGQGTYYEQYF
. | TRBJ2-5 | many | TRBV5-1 | TGCGCCAGCAGCTTGGATGCGAGTCAAGAGACCCAGTGCTTC | CASSLDASQETQCF
. | TRBJ2-2 | . | TRBV4-1 | TGCGCCAGCAGCCAAACCCCACCGGAGATGGGCACCGGGGAGCTGTTTTTT | CASSQTPPEMGTGELFF
. | TRBJ1-3 | many | TRBV27 | TGTGCCAGCAGCCGATCCCCCGACCCGGGGCCAGGAAACACCATATATTTT | CASSRSPDPGPGNTIYF
. | TRBJ1-2 | many | TRBV12-3/TRBV12-4 | TGTGCCAGCAGGGCTCCAAGGAGCTATGGCTACACCTTC | CASRAPRSYGYTF
. | TRBJ1-1 | many | TRBV5-1 | TGCGCCAGCAGCTTCTTGGGGGTTAACACTGAAGCTTTCTTT | CASSFLGVNTEAFF
. | TRBJ1-2 | many | TRBV12-3/TRBV12-4 | TGTGCCAGCAGTGCTAGAGGGTTAACCTTC | CASSARGLTF
TRBD1 | TRBJ2-7 | many | TRBV19 | TGTGCCAGTAGTCCGAACAGGGGTAGCTACGAGCAGTACTTC | CASSPNRGSYEQYF
. | TRBJ2-4 | many | TRBV6-1 | TGTGCCAGCAGTGAAGAATGGGGTTCCAAAAACATTCAGTACTTC | CASSEEWGSKNIQYF
. | TRBJ1-5 | . | TRBV5-6 | TGTGCCAGCAGCTTGGGCGGGCCGGACGTGATTGATCAGCCCCAGCATTTT | CASSLGGPDVIDQPQHF
. | TRBJ2-6 | . | TRBV15 | TGTGCCACCAGCAGAGATGTGGGTTCTGGGGCCAACGTCCTGACTTTC | CATSRDVGSGANVLTF
TRBD1 | TRBJ2-7 | . | TRBV30 | TGTGCCTGGAGTGCCGGGACAGGGTGGGGCGAGCAGTACTTC | CAWSAGTGWGEQYF
. | TRBJ1-1 | many | TRBV29-1 | TGCAGCGCCAGGGTGGTGATCACTGAAGCTTTCTTT | CSARVVITEAFF
. | TRBJ2-5 | many | TRBV2 | TGTGCCAGCAGGACGTGGGGAGAGACCCAGTACTTC | CASRTWGETQYF
. | TRBJ2-7 | many | TRBV30 | TGTGCCTGGAGTGTACTAAGTACGTCCGAGCAGTACTTC | CAWSVLSTSEQYF
. | TRBJ2-5 | once | TRBV24-1 | TGTGCCACCAGTGATTCAGGAGGTGGGCCACAAGAGACCCAGTACTTC | CATSDSGGGPQETQYF
. | TRBJ1-3 | many | TRBV6-1 | TGTGCCAGCAGTGCGACTGGAAACACCATATATTTT | CASSATGNTIYF
TRBD1 | TRBJ1-2 | few | TRBV15 | TGTGCCACCAGCATTCCCTCAGGGGGTAACTATGGCTACACCTTC | CATSIPSGGNYGYTF
TRBD2 | TRBJ2-7 | many | TRBV29-1 | TGCAGCATAACTAGCGGGACCTACGAGCAGTACTTC | CSITSGTYEQYF
TRBD1 | TRBJ2-7 | many | TRBV12-3/TRBV12-4 | TGTGCCAGCAGCCCTCGGGACAGGGTCTACGAGCAGTACTTC | CASSPRDRVYEQYF
. | TRBJ1-5 | few | TRBV28 | TGTGCCAGCAGTTTGGGGAGACAGCCCCAGCATTTT | CASSLGRQPQHF
. | TRBJ2-2 | many | TRBV18 | TGTGCCAGCTCCAGAGAGAGACAGTCCACCGGGGAGCTGTTTTTT | CASSRERQSTGELFF
TRBD1 | TRBJ1-6 | many | TRBV6-5 | TGTGCCAGCAGGCAAAGGGACAGCCCTGGGTCACCCCTCCACTTT | CASRQRDSPGSPLHF